This T cell receptor (beta chain) comes out of a study of T-cell memory formation after mild COVID-19. On the study more broadly: Across donors, TCR clusters were largely donor specific. Whole-study results and caveats: Contracting CD4+ clones were located mainly in CM and EM, and CD8+ clones in EMRA. Pre-infection memory held some responding clones, suggesting pre-existing cross-reactive T cells responded.

The sample holds many counts of this clonotype. As yet, its antigen is unknown. cDNA libraries for TCR alpha and TCR beta, carrying sample barcodes and UMIs, came from 5'RACE with constant-segment primers. TCRdb redid the calling of the 5' RACE reads with MiXCR, one entry per CDR3 protein. The table has roughly 340,000 distinct CDR3 sequences, around 20% seen once. Germline V lookup: CDR1 SGHTA, CDR2 FQGNSA. This CDR3 is built from 12 residues. V lost 6 bases and J lost 4; bases outside the gene matches: 3. This chain connects TRBV7-2 to TRBJ2-7, with 7 bases identical to TRBD1. The sequence was obtained from a man younger than 35 who had mild COVID-19 (a few samples of this study predate the infection). Cell type and time point are not known. Sequences were obtained from PBMCs or a T cell subset sorted from them (not recorded which). The CDR3 region is CASSPTGYEQYF. The CDR3 DNA reads TGTGCCAGCAGTCCGACAGGGTACGAGCAGTACTTC.